This T cell receptor beta chain was recovered during a study of blood T cell repertoires in COVID-19. On the study more broadly: Acute-phase and convalescent COVID-19 samples originated in the United States, Italy and Spain. From T cells, B-cell-depleted T cells, or PBMCs came the material, which was cDNA or gDNA.

Source study methods: Reference gene primer amplification in the assay estimated nucleated cell counts. Clones were sequenced by immunoSEQ multiplex PCR, and TCRdb holds only the in-frame ones, with some missing. That table supplies the V and J calls and clone size; D and trimming were determined from the DNA. The data show 65,000 or so clones, with 87% seen just once and about 9.5% held by the top ten. The trim removed 2 bases at V and 2 bases at J, leaving 2 bases unmatched. The CDR3 runs to 15 residues. CDR1 and CDR2 (germline): SGHRS, YFSETQ. V usage is TRBV5-1 and J usage is TRBJ2-2, with TRBD2 identical over 8 bases. This clonotype originated in a human donor with acute or convalescent COVID-19. The donor label of this sample is uncertain. The sequencing input was peripheral blood. This CDR3 reads CASSFAGGNTGELFF. CDR3 bases: TGCGCCAGCAGCTTCGCGGGAGGTAACACCGGGGAGCTGTTTTTT.